This passage covers 9 T cell receptor beta chains from one sample sequenced in a study of T cell responses to AZD1222 COVID-19 vaccine. Here immunoSEQ multiplex PCR was the method, and the copy in TCRdb shows in-frame clones only, minus some. Of 200,000 to 250,000 clones listed, 85% to 95% were seen once; the top ten hold about 1%. Sequenced material: peripheral blood, taken on day 0 of MenACWY control vaccination. The receptors stem from an adult in good health.

Only a few counts were recorded for this clone. One end of the junction varies from germline; a read error may be responsible. The rearrangement links TRBV27 to TRBJ2-3; TRBD2 aligns across 10 bases. The CDR3 is made up of 15 amino acids. Germline CDR1 reads MNHEY; CDR2 reads SMNVEV (reference sequence). DNA for the CDR3: TGTGCCAGCAGTCCCGAGCGGGGGGGCACCGATACGCAGTATTTT. Translation: CASSPERGGTDTQYF.

The DNA of the CDR3 is TGCGCCAGCAGCCAAGAACATAAACCCGTTTCTCCCCAGCATTTT. Its translation is CASSQEHKPVSPQHF. The chain has TRBV4-3 and TRBJ1-5; D not certain. The CDR3 runs 15 residues. CDR1 is LGHNA, CDR2 YSLEER, per germline. Between the trimmed V and J ends, which lost 0 bases and 10 bases, there was a span of 16 bases.

J is TRBJ1-4 and V is TRBV15, with D tentatively TRBD1 (6 bases). Between the trimmed V and J ends, which lost 5 bases and 8 bases, there was a span of 12 bases. The CDR3 runs to 13 residues. From germline, CDR1 is LNHNV and CDR2 YYDKDF (reference sequence). CDR3 sequence (DNA): TGTGCCACCAGCTTACAGGGTGGAGAAAAACTGTTTTTT. It yields the protein CATSLQGGEKLFF.

V usage is TRBV12-3 or TRBV12-4 and J usage is TRBJ1-2; D uncertain. Between the trimmed V and J ends, which lost 3 bases and 6 bases, there was a span of 11 bases. The CDR3 is made up of 13 amino acids. CDR3 amino acids: CASSFSGSHGYTF. Written as DNA, the CDR3 is TGTGCCAGCAGTTTTTCGGGGAGCCATGGCTACACCTTC.

V usage is TRBV5-1 and J usage is TRBJ1-2; D is unresolved. CDR3 length: 15 amino acids. Looked up from germline, CDR1 is SGHRS and CDR2 is YFSETQ. Deletions cut 0 bases from V and 0 bases from J, with 9 bases between. The CDR3 reads CASSLVAATNYGYTF. The CDR3 DNA reads TGCGCCAGCAGCTTGGTGGCAGCTACTAACTATGGCTACACCTTC. Full variable domain (outside the CDR3, taken from reference TRBV5-1 and TRBJ1-2): KAGVTQTPRYLIKTRGQQVTLSCSPISGHRSVSWYQQTPGQGLQFLFEYFSETQRNKGNFPGRFSGRQFSNSRSEMNVSTLELGDSALYLCASSLVAATNYGYTFGSGTRLTVV.

This chain uses TRBV7-8 with TRBJ1-1; D is undetermined. The CDR3 is made up of 13 amino acids. The V and J ends lost 6 bases and 2 bases respectively, with 10 bases between them. Germline lookup yields CDR1 SGHVS and CDR2 FQNEAQ. The CDR3 DNA is TGTGCCAGCAGTCCCGGGAAAAACACTGAAGCTTTCTTT. As protein: CASSPGKNTEAFF. Looking up the rest from reference TRBV7-8 and TRBJ1-1 gives the full variable domain: GAGVSQSPRYKVAKRGQDVALRCDPISGHVSLFWYQQALGQGPEFLTYFQNEAQLDKSGLPSDRFFAERPEGSVSTLKIQRTQQEDSAVYLCASSPGKNTEAFFGQGTRLTVV.

The chain uses TRBV4-2 and TRBJ2-1; 9 nucleotides match TRBD2. The CDR3 extends over 16 amino acids. Looked up from germline, CDR1 is LGHNA and CDR2 is YNFKEQ. With 0 bases clipped from V and 4 bases from J, the junction kept 4 bases outside the gene matches. Here the CDR3 DNA reads TGTGCCAGCAGCCAAGACGCGGGAGGGGTATACAATGAGCAGTTCTTC. Its translation is CASSQDAGGVYNEQFF.

The V call is TRBV2, the J call TRBJ1-6, with 7 bases aligning to TRBD1. CDR1 SNHLY and CDR2 FYNNEI come from the germline V gene. With V trimmed by 6 bases and J by 7 bases, 9 bases remained unmatched. The CDR3 loop spans 15 amino acids. The CDR3 bases are TGTGCCAGCAGAAGAGGGGGCGCAGAGAATTCACCCCTCCACTTT. Protein product: CASRRGGAENSPLHF.

V and J are TRBV4-2 and TRBJ1-4; perhaps TRBD1 as D (5 bases). Germline CDR1 reads LGHNA; CDR2 reads YNFKEQ. V lost 2 bases and J 7 bases, leaving 14 bases between the germline ends. The CDR3 extends over 15 amino acids. The CDR3 DNA sequence: TGTGCCAGCAGCCAAAGTCGCAGGGAAACTGAAAAACTGTTTTTT. Its protein product is CASSQSRRETEKLFF.